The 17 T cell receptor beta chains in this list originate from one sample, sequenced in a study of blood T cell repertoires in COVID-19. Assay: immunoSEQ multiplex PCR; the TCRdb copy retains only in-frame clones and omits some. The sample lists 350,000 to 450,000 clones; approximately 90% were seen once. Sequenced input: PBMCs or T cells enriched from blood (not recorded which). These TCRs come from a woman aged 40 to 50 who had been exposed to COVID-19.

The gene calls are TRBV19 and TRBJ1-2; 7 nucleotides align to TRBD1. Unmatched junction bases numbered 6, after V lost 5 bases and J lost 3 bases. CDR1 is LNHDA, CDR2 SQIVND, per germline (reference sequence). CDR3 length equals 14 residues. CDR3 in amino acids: CASSVRDRDYGYTF. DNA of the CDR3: TGTGCCAGTAGTGTTAGGGACAGAGACTATGGCTACACCTTC.

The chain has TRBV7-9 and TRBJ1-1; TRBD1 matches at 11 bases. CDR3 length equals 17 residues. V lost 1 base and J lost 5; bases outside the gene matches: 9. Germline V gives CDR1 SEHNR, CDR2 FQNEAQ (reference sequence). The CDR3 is CASSLGGPGTGGTEAFF. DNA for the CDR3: TGTGCCAGCAGCTTAGGGGGCCCCGGGACAGGGGGAACTGAAGCTTTCTTT.

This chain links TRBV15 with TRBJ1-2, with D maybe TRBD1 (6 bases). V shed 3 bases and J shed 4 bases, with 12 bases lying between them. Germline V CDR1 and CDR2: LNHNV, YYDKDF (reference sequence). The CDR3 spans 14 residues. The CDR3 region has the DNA TGTGCCACCAGCAGGTTGGGGGCAGTCTATGGCTACACCTTC. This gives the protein CATSRLGAVYGYTF.

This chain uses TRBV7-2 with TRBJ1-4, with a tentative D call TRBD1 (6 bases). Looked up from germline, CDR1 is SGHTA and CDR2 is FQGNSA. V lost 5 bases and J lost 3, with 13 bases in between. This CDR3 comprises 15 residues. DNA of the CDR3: TGTGCCAGCAGCAGAGAACAGGGCCCTAATGAAAAACTGTTTTTT. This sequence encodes CASSREQGPNEKLFF.

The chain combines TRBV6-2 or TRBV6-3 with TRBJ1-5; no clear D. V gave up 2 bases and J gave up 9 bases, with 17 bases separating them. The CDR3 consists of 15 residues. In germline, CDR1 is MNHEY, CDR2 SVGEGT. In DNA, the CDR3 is TGTGCCAGCAGTTACAGCGTTGGCCGCACTTCGCCCCAGCATTTT. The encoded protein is CASSYSVGRTSPQHF.

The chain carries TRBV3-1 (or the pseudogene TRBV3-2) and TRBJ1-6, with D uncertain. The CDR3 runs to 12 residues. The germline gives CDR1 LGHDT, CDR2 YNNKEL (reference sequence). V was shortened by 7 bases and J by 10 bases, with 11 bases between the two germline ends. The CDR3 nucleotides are TGTGCCAGCACCGAGGCCGGGTCACCCCTCCACTTT. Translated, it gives CASTEAGSPLHF.

In nucleotides, the CDR3 is TGTGCCAGCAGTAGTGGGACAAACACTGAAGCTTTCTTT. This sequence encodes CASSSGTNTEAFF. This rearrangement joins TRBV27 to TRBJ1-1, with D possibly matching TRBD1 (6 bases). The CDR3 is 13 amino acids. Germline assignment: CDR1 MNHEY and CDR2 SMNVEV (reference sequence). V was shortened by 5 bases and J by 2 bases, with 9 bases between the two germline ends.

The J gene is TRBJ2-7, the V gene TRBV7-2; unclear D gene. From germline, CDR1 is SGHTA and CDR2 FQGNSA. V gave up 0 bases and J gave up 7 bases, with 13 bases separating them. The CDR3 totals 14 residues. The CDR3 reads CASSLAWLAREQYF. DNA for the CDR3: TGTGCCAGCAGCTTAGCTTGGTTGGCGAGGGAGCAGTACTTC. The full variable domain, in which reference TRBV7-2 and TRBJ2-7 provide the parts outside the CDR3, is GAGVSQSPSNKVTEKGKDVELRCDPISGHTALYWYRQSLGQGLEFLIYFQGNSAPDKSGLPSDRFSAERTGGSVSTLTIQRTQQEDSAVYLCASSLAWLAREQYFGPGTRLTVT.

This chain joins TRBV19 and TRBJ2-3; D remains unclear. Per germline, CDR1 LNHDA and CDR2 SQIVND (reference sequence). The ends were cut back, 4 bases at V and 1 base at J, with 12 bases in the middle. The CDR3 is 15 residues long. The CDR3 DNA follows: TGTGCCAGTAGTAACCCCCTAGTTGGCACAGATACGCAGTATTTT. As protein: CASSNPLVGTDTQYF.

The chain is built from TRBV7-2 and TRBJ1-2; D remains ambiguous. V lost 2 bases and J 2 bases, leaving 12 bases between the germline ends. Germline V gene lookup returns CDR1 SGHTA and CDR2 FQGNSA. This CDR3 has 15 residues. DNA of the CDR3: TGTGCCAGCAGCTTATCGCGCCTCTTGAACTATGGCTACACCTTC. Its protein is CASSLSRLLNYGYTF.

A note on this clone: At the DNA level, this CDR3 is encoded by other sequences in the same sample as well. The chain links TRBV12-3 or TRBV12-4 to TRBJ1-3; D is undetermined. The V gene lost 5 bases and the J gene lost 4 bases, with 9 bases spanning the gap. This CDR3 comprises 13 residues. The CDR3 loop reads CASSPTGGNTIYF. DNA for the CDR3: TGTGCCAGCAGTCCTACGGGAGGAAACACCATATATTTT.

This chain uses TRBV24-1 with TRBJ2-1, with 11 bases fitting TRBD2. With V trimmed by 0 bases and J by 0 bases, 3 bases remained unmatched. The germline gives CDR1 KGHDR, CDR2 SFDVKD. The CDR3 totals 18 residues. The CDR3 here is CATSDLGSGGASYNEQFF. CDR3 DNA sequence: TGTGCCACCAGTGATTTGGGTAGCGGGGGGGCCTCCTACAATGAGCAGTTCTTC.

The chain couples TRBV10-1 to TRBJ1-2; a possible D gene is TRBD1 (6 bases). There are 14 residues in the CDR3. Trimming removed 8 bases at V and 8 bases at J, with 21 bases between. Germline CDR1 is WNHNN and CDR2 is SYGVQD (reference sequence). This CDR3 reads CASGPGADSRGYTF. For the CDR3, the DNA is TGCGCCAGCGGCCCAGGGGCCGATTCAAGGGGCTACACCTTC.

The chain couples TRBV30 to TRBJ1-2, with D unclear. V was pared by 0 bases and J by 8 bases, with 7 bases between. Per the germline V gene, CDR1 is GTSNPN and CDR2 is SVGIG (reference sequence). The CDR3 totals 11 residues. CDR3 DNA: TGTGCCTGGAGTGTAGAACACGGCTACACCTTC. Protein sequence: CAWSVEHGYTF.

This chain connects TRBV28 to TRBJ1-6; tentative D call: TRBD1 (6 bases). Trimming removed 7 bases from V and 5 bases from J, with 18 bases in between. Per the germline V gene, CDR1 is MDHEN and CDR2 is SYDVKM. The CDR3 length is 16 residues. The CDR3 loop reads CASTKRPGENNSPLHF. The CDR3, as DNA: TGTGCCAGCACTAAACGGCCAGGGGAAAATAATTCACCCCTCCACTTT.

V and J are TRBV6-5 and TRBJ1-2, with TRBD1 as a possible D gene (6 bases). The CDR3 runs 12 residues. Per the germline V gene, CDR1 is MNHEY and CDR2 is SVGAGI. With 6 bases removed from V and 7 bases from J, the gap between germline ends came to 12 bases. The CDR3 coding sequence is TGTGCCAGCAGGGCAGGGGCGGCTGGCTACACCTTC. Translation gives CASRAGAAGYTF.

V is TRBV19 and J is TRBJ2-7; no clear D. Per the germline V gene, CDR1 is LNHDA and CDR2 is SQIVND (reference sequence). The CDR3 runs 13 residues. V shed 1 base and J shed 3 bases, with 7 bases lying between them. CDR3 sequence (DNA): TGTGCCAGTAGTATAGTCACTTTCTACGAGCAGTACTTC. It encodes CASSIVTFYEQYF.